This TCR beta chain was captured in a study of T cell responses to AZD1222 COVID-19 vaccine. Study results and limitations: Baseline testing showed seropositivity in only six AZD1222 recipients. In all cases, repertoires were sampled only after the peak T cell response. Most donors were white British, females outnumbered males, and clonal diversity was possibly underestimated.

In germline, CDR1 is SNHLY, CDR2 FYNNEI. This CDR3 has 13 residues. Trimming took 6 bases from V and 7 from J, leaving 12 bases between them. Details on this clone: Its matching antigen is unknown.

Clones were sequenced by immunoSEQ multiplex PCR, and TCRdb holds only the in-frame ones, with some missing. In the table there are 100,000 to 150,000 clones, approximately 86% of which are singletons. This chain joins TRBV2 and TRBJ1-4; D might be TRBD1 (6 bases). The sequence derives from an adult in good health. Material: peripheral blood, obtained on day 0 of AZD1222 vaccination. In DNA form, the CDR3 reads TGTGCCAGCAGGGACAGTTCAACTGAAAAACTGTTTTTT. As protein: CASRDSSTEKLFF.